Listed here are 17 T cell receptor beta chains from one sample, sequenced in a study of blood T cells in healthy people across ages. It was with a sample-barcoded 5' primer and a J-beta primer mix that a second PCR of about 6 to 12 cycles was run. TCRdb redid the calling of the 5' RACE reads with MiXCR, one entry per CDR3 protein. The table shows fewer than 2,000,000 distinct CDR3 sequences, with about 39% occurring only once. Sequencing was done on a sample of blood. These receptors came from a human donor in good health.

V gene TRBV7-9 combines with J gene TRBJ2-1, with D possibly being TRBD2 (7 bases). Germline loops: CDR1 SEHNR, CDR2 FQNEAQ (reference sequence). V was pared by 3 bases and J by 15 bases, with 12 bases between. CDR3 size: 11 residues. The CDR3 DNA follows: TGTGCCAGCAGCTTTGGGGGGGCTCGGTTCTTC. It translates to CASSFGGARFF.

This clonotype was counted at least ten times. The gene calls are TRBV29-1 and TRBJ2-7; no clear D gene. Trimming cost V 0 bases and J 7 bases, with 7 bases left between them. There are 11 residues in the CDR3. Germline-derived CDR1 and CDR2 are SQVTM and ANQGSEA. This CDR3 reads CSVEDSTEQYF. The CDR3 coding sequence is TGCAGCGTTGAAGACTCGACAGAGCAGTACTTC.

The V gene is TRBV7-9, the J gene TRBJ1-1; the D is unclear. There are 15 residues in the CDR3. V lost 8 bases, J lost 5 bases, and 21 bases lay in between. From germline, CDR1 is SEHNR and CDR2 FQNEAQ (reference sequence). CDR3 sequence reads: CASGYSQRGGTEAFF. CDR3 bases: TGTGCCAGCGGCTACAGCCAGCGAGGCGGTACTGAAGCTTTCTTT.

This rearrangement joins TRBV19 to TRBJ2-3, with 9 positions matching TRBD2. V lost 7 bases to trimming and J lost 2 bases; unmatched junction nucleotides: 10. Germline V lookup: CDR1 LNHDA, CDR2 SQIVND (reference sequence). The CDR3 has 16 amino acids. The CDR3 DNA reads TGTGCCAGTACCCTTGCGGGGGGGGCCCTCACAGATACGCAGTATTTT. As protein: CASTLAGGALTDTQYF.

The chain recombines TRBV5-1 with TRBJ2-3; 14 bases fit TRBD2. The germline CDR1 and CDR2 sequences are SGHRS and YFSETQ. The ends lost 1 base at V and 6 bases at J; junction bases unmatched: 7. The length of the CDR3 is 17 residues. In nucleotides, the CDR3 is TGCGCCAGCAGCTTGAGTCGGACTAGCGGGGGGAGGGATACGCAGTATTTT. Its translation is CASSLSRTSGGRDTQYF.

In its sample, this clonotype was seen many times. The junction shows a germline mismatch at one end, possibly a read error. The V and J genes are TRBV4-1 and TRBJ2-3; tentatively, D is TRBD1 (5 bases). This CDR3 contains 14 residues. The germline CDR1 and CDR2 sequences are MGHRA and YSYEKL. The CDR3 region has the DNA TGTGCCAGCAGCCAAAGGGGTAGCACAGATACGCAGTATTTT. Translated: CASSQRGSTDTQYF.

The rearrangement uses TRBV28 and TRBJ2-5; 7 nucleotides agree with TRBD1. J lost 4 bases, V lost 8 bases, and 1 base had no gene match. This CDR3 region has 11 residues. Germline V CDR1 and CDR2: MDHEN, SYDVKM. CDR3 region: CASWTGETQYF. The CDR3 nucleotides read TGTGCCAGCTGGACAGGAGAGACCCAGTACTTC.

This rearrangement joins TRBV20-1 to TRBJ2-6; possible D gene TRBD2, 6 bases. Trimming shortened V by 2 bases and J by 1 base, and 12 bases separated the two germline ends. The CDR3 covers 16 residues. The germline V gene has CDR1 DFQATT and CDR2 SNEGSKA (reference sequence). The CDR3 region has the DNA TGCAGTGCTAGAACACCTGGGGGGTCTGGGGCCAACGTCCTGACTTTC. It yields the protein CSARTPGGSGANVLTF.

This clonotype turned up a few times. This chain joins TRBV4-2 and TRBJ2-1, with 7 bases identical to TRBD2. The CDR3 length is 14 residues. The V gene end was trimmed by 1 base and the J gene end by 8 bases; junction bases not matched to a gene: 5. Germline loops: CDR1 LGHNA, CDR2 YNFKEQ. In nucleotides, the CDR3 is TGTGCCAGCAGCCAAGTCCCCCGGGGGGATGAGCAGTTCTTC. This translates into CASSQVPRGDEQFF.

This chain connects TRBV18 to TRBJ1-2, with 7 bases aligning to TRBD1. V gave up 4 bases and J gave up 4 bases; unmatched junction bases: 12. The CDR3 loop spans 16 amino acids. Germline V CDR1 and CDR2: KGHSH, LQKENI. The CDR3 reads CASSHLVEGARYGYTF. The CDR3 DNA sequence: TGTGCCAGCTCACATCTCGTCGAGGGGGCCCGCTATGGCTACACCTTC.

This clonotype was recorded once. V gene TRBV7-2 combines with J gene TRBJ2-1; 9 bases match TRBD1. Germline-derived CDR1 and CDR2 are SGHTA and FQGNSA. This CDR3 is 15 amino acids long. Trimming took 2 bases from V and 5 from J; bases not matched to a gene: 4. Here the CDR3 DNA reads TGTGCCAGCAGCTTATCTGGACAGGGGAACAATGAGCAGTTCTTC. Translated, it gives CASSLSGQGNNEQFF.

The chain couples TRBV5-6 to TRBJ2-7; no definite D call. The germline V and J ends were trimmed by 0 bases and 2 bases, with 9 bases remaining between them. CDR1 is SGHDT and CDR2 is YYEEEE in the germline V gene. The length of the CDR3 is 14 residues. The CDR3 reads CASSLDGSPYEQYF. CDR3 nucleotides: TGTGCCAGCAGCTTGGATGGCAGCCCCTACGAGCAGTACTTC.

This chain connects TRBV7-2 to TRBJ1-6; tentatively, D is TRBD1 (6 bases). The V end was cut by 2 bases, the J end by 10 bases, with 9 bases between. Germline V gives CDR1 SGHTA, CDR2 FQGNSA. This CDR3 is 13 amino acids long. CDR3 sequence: CASSLRGQSPLHF. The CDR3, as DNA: TGTGCCAGCAGCTTAAGGGGACAATCACCCCTCCACTTT.

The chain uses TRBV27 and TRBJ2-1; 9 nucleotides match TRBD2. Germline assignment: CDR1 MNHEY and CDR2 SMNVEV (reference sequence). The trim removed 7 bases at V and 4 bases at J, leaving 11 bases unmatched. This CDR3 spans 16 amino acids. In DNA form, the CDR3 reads TGTGCCAGCACCTCCCTCTCGGCGGGGGGGTACAATGAGCAGTTCTTC. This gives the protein CASTSLSAGGYNEQFF.

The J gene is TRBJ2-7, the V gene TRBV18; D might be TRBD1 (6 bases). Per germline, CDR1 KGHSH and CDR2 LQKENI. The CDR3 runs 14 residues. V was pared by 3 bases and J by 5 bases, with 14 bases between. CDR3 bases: TGTGCCAGCTCACCTCAGGGGCCTCGGAACGAGCAGTACTTC. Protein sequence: CASSPQGPRNEQYF. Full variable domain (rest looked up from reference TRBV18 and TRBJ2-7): NAGVMQNPRHLVRRRGQEARLRCSPMKGHSHVYWYRQLPEEGLKFMVYLQKENIIDESGMPKERFSAEFPKEGPSILRIQQVVRGDSAAYFCASSPQGPRNEQYFGPGTRLTVT.

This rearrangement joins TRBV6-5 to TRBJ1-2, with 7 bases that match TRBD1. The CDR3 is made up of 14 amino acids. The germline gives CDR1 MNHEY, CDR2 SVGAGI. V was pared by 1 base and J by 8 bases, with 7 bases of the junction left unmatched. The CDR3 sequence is CASSYYPDRMGYTF. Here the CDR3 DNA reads TGTGCCAGCAGTTACTATCCGGACAGGATGGGCTACACCTTC.

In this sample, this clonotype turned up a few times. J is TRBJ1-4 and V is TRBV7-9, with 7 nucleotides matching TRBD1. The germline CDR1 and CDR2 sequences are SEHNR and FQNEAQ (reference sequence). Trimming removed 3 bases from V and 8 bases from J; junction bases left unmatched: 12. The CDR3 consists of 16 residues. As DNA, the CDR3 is TGTGCCAGCAGCTTCTCTCGAGGAGGGGGCGACGAAAAACTGTTTTTT. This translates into CASSFSRGGGDEKLFF.